The 26 T cell receptor beta chains below were found in one sample sequenced in a study of control samples from healthy donors and cancer patients. Profiling relied on immunoSEQ multiplex PCR, and the TCRdb table lists in-frame clones only, not all of them. The profile shows about 17,000 clones, 85% to 90% of them singletons. Sequenced input: PBMCs. The origin of the receptors is a man aged 60 to 69 with head and neck cancer.

The V and J genes are TRBV7-8 and TRBJ2-7, with D perhaps TRBD1 (5 bases). Germline assignment: CDR1 SGHVS and CDR2 FQNEAQ. The CDR3 runs to 15 residues. V shed 1 base and J shed 1 base, with 11 bases lying between them. CDR3 protein: CASSLGGIGSYEQYF. CDR3 nucleotide sequence: TGTGCCAGCAGCTTAGGGGGCATAGGATCCTACGAGCAGTACTTC.

The chain uses TRBV27 and TRBJ2-1; D is unresolved. The CDR3 extends over 13 amino acids. Looked up from germline, CDR1 is MNHEY and CDR2 is SMNVEV (reference sequence). The ends were cut back, 2 bases at V and 9 bases at J, with 11 bases in the middle. CDR3 DNA: TGTGCCAGCAGTTTAAACAGATTGGGTGAGCAGTTCTTC. Protein sequence: CASSLNRLGEQFF.

The CDR3 sequence is CASSPMDRASNSPLHF. In nucleotides, the CDR3 is TGTGCCAGCAGCCCGATGGACAGGGCGTCTAATTCACCCCTCCACTTT. The chain links TRBV5-4 to TRBJ1-6; 8 nucleotides match TRBD1. Germline-derived CDR1 and CDR2 are SGHNT and YYREEE (reference sequence). V lost 4 bases, J lost 6 bases, and 9 bases stayed unmatched. The CDR3 has 16 residues.

V and J are TRBV4-2 and TRBJ1-2; D call uncertain. CDR1 is LGHNA and CDR2 is YNFKEQ in the germline V gene. Trimming pared 4 bases from V and 0 bases from J, leaving 3 bases between. The CDR3 length is 12 residues. DNA of the CDR3: TGTGCCAGCAGCCCCTCTAACTATGGCTACACCTTC. Translated, it gives CASSPSNYGYTF.

The chain employs TRBV4-2 and TRBJ1-5; D is unclear. CDR1 is LGHNA and CDR2 is YNFKEQ in the germline V gene. V was trimmed by 0 bases and J by 0 bases, leaving 12 bases between them. This CDR3 comprises 17 residues. DNA for the CDR3: TGTGCCAGCAGCCAAGATTTCTTACAGAATAGCAATCAGCCCCAGCATTTT. Translation gives CASSQDFLQNSNQPQHF.

V usage is TRBV3-1 (or the pseudogene TRBV3-2) and J usage is TRBJ1-1, with 7 bases fitting TRBD1. The junction had 15 bases not matched to a gene; V was cut back by 3 bases and J by 8 bases. The CDR3 runs to 16 residues. The germline CDR1 and CDR2 sequences are LGHDT and YNNKEL (reference sequence). CDR3 loop: CASSQETGQLPPEAFF. CDR3 bases: TGTGCCAGCAGCCAGGAGACAGGGCAATTACCCCCAGAAGCTTTCTTT.

The genes are TRBV5-1 and TRBJ2-1; D tentatively reads TRBD1 or TRBD2 (5 bases each). The V gene's germline CDR1 is SGHRS and CDR2 YFSETQ. This CDR3 comprises 15 residues. Trimming shortened V by 0 bases and J by 7 bases, and 14 bases separated the two germline ends. Here the CDR3 DNA reads TGCGCCAGCAGCTTGGGTGCACTTGGGACGAATGAGCAGTTCTTC. Translated: CASSLGALGTNEQFF.

The rearrangement joins TRBV19 to TRBJ1-4; D remains ambiguous. CDR1 and CDR2 (germline): LNHDA, SQIVND (reference sequence). CDR3 length: 11 residues. The V gene lost 3 bases and the J gene lost 7 bases, with 3 bases spanning the gap. The CDR3 here is CASSMGEKLFF. CDR3 sequence (DNA): TGTGCCAGTAGTATGGGTGAAAAACTGTTTTTT.

This sequence joins TRBV19 and TRBJ2-3; D is unclear. CDR1 and CDR2 (germline): LNHDA, SQIVND (reference sequence). V lost 7 bases and J lost 6, with 20 bases in between. This CDR3 contains 15 residues. The CDR3 loop is CASTSTDRSWDTQYF. The CDR3 DNA sequence: TGTGCCAGTACCTCAACGGATCGTTCCTGGGATACGCAGTATTTT.

The chain couples TRBV4-1 to TRBJ2-3; 12 bases line up with TRBD2. The CDR3 extends over 17 amino acids. Trimming cost V 5 bases and J 0 bases; bases outside gene matches: 6. CDR1 MGHRA and CDR2 YSYEKL come from the germline V gene. CDR3 in DNA: TGCGCCAGCAGCGACCGACTAGCGGGGGAGAGCACAGATACGCAGTATTTT. Encoded protein: CASSDRLAGESTDTQYF.

This rearrangement joins TRBV5-6 to TRBJ2-2; TRBD1 is a possible D gene (6 bases). The CDR3 runs to 16 residues. In germline, CDR1 is SGHDT, CDR2 YYEEEE. V was pared by 2 bases and J by 1 base, with 12 bases between. The CDR3 DNA follows: TGTGCCAGCAGCTTCGGGCCACAGGGGAACACCGGGGAGCTGTTTTTT. Amino acid sequence: CASSFGPQGNTGELFF.

J is TRBJ2-5 and V is TRBV4-1; 14 bases agree with TRBD2. Germline V lookup: CDR1 MGHRA, CDR2 YSYEKL. The CDR3 has 17 amino acids. V lost 2 bases to trimming and J lost 2 bases; unmatched junction nucleotides: 4. This CDR3 reads CASSQTGLAGGQETQYF. CDR3 sequence (DNA): TGCGCCAGCAGCCAAACCGGACTAGCGGGGGGACAAGAGACCCAGTACTTC.

V is TRBV3-1 (or the pseudogene TRBV3-2) and J is TRBJ1-1; 7 positions match TRBD1. Germline-derived CDR1 and CDR2 are LGHDT and YNNKEL (reference sequence). The length of the CDR3 is 14 residues. V lost 1 base and J lost 9; bases outside the gene matches: 8. DNA for the CDR3: TGTGCCAGCAGCCAAGCTTGGACAGGTCTGCAAGCTTTCTTT. This gives the protein CASSQAWTGLQAFF.

This clone was counted once. The V and J genes are TRBV10-1 and TRBJ1-1; D not certain. Trimming left V 3 bases short and J 0 bases short, with 11 bases between. This CDR3 is 15 amino acids long. CDR1 and CDR2 (germline): WNHNN, SYGVQD (reference sequence). In DNA, the CDR3 is TGCGCCAGCAGTGACGGGCTCGGCATGAACACTGAAGCTTTCTTT. This sequence encodes CASSDGLGMNTEAFF.

The rearrangement links TRBV27 to TRBJ2-7; D call uncertain. The V end lost 4 bases, the J end lost 0 bases, and 13 bases lay between the germline ends. The CDR3 length is 15 residues. The germline V gene encodes CDR1 MNHEY and CDR2 SMNVEV (reference sequence). The CDR3 nucleotides are TGTGCCAGCAGTTCAACTCAGGTAGCCTCCTACGAGCAGTACTTC. It specifies CASSSTQVASYEQYF.

The CDR3 here is CASSADSHPSRYGYTF. CDR3 nucleotides: TGCGCCAGCAGTGCTGATTCCCATCCTTCCCGGTATGGCTACACCTTC. This sequence joins TRBV10-1 and TRBJ1-2; D is undetermined. The CDR3 loop spans 16 amino acids. CDR1 is WNHNN, CDR2 SYGVQD, per germline (reference sequence). V shed 4 bases and J shed 5 bases, with 20 bases lying between them.

This chain connects TRBV6-1 to TRBJ2-3; tentative D call: TRBD2 (7 bases). Germline V gene data show CDR1 as MNHNS and CDR2 as SASEGT. Trimming took 3 bases from V and 4 from J, leaving 11 bases between them. CDR3 length equals 14 residues. The CDR3 nucleotides are TGTGCCAGCAGTGAGCAAGGGGGGGCAGATACGCAGTATTTT. Translated: CASSEQGGADTQYF.

The chain joins TRBV23-1 to TRBJ2-1; perhaps TRBD1 as D (7 bases). TRBV23-1 is known as an ORF, though its function is uncertain. The V end was cut by 6 bases, the J end by 6 bases, with 15 bases between. The CDR3 totals 14 residues. CDR3 DNA sequence: TGCGCCAGCAGCAGGGGGAAGGGGGGCAATGAGCAGTTCTTC. Protein: CASSRGKGGNEQFF.

This clone was detected a few times. The chain is built from TRBV20-1 and TRBJ1-1, with no clear D. Germline V lookup: CDR1 DFQATT, CDR2 SNEGSKA (reference sequence). V dropped 3 bases and J dropped 1 base, with 6 bases sitting between them. This CDR3 spans 12 amino acids. CDR3 residues: CSASLSNTEAFF. For the CDR3, the DNA is TGCAGTGCTAGTCTATCGAACACTGAAGCTTTCTTT.

This sequence joins TRBV9 and TRBJ2-1; D is uncertain. Trimming pared 0 bases from V and 9 bases from J, leaving 7 bases between. CDR3 length: 12 residues. From germline, CDR1 is SGDLS and CDR2 YYNGEE. The CDR3 region has the DNA TGTGCCAGCAGCGTAGGCGACCGTGAGCAGTTCTTC. This sequence encodes CASSVGDREQFF. Looking up the rest from reference TRBV9 and TRBJ2-1 gives the full variable domain: DSGVTQTPKHLITATGQRVTLRCSPRSGDLSVYWYQQSLDQGLQFLIQYYNGEERAKGNILERFSAQQFPDLHSELNLSSLELGDSALYFCASSVGDREQFFGPGTRLTVL.

This sequence joins TRBV15 and TRBJ2-7, with 9 bases matching TRBD1. CDR1 is LNHNV and CDR2 is YYDKDF in the germline V gene (reference sequence). The CDR3 is made up of 13 amino acids. With 3 bases clipped from V and 5 bases from J, the junction kept 2 bases outside the gene matches. DNA for the CDR3: TGTGCCACCAGCAGGACAGGGGGGCACGAGCAGTACTTC. This translates into CATSRTGGHEQYF. Based on the CDR3 plus reference TRBV15 and TRBJ2-7, the full variable domain is DAMVIQNPRYQVTQFGKPVTLSCSQTLNHNVMYWYQQKSSQAPKLLFHYYDKDFNNEADTPDNFQSRRPNTSFCFLDIRSPGLGDTAMYLCATSRTGGHEQYFGPGTRLTVT.

In the case of this clone: Within the sample, other DNA sequences also encode this same CDR3. The V and J genes are TRBV5-1 and TRBJ1-1, with no clear D. Trimming left V 0 bases short and J 1 base short, with 7 bases between. This CDR3 is built from 14 residues. Germline-derived CDR1 and CDR2 are SGHRS and YFSETQ. The CDR3 protein is CASSLGGANTEAFF. CDR3 DNA sequence: TGCGCCAGCAGCTTGGGTGGCGCGAACACTGAAGCTTTCTTT.

This rearrangement joins TRBV10-3 to TRBJ1-5; a weak D match, TRBD1 (5 bases). The V gene lost 2 bases and the J gene lost 0 bases, with 5 bases spanning the gap. The CDR3 is 14 residues long. Germline V gene lookup returns CDR1 ENHRY and CDR2 SYGVKD. In DNA form, the CDR3 reads TGTGCCATCAGTGAGGGGGGTAGCAATCAGCCCCAGCATTTT. This sequence encodes CAISEGGSNQPQHF.

This rearrangement joins TRBV6-2 or TRBV6-3 to TRBJ1-1, with D possibly matching TRBD1 (5 bases). The ends were cut back, 2 bases at V and 2 bases at J, with 9 bases in the middle. The CDR3 runs to 14 residues. Germline V gives CDR1 MNHEY, CDR2 SVGEGT. The CDR3 nucleotides are TGTGCCAGCAGTTACCCGGGACCCAACACTGAAGCTTTCTTT. Encoded protein: CASSYPGPNTEAFF.

In DNA, the CDR3 is TGTGCCAGCAGCCGCGGGGGGCTCGCCCCCACAGATACGCAGTATTTT. Translation: CASSRGGLAPTDTQYF. The chain is built from TRBV3-1 (or the pseudogene TRBV3-2) and TRBJ2-3; 8 bases are a match to TRBD2. In germline, CDR1 is LGHDT, CDR2 YNNKEL (reference sequence). This CDR3 has 16 residues. With V trimmed by 4 bases and J by 2 bases, 8 bases remained unmatched.

The chain recombines TRBV6-5 with TRBJ1-1, with no clear D. Trimming shortened V by 2 bases and J by 4 bases, and 5 bases separated the two germline ends. The CDR3 is 12 amino acids. Germline values: CDR1 MNHEY, CDR2 SVGAGI. The CDR3 loop reads CASSYGPTEAFF. The CDR3 DNA reads TGTGCCAGCAGTTACGGTCCCACTGAAGCTTTCTTT.